The clone carrying this T cell receptor (beta chain) was counted between two and nine times. What it binds is unknown. This CDR3 spans 12 amino acids. The V end lost 2 bases, the J end lost 4 bases, and 6 bases lay between the germline ends. CDR1 and CDR2 from the germline V gene are SGHRS and YFSETQ. The data were taken from a study of CD8 T cells in ankylosing spondylitis. General study results and limits: A motif of under ten highly homologous TCR beta variants was seen as apparently characteristic of ankylosing spondylitis blood.

TCRdb recomputed calls from the 5' RACE reads with MiXCR, one row per CDR3 protein. The sample includes 250,000 to 300,000 distinct CDR3 sequences, about 20% of them seen just once. The receptor was derived from a male donor with ankylosing spondylitis or in good health (not recorded which). This chain joins TRBV5-1 and TRBJ2-5; D unclear. The sequencing sample was made of blood, either unsorted or a sorted T cell fraction (not recorded which). The CDR3, as DNA: TGCGCCAGCAGCTTTTCGGGAGAGACCCAGTACTTC. Translating it yields CASSFSGETQYF.